These 13 T cell receptor beta chains share one sample of origin, sequenced in a study of T cells in Graves' hyperthyroidism and ophthalmopathy. Regions amplified from RNA transcripts were the TCR beta CDR3 regions. The primer set for the first-round RT-PCR of the TCR CDR3 was HTBI. TCRdb analysed the multiplex PCR reads with MiXCR anew, one entry per CDR3 protein. The data show under 750,000 distinct CDR3 sequences, under 20% seen once. Sequencing was carried out using blood. These receptors were collected from a woman between 45 and 65 years old with Graves' hyperthyroidism that later progressed to Graves' ophthalmopathy.

Many counts were recorded for this clonotype. The chain has TRBV11-3 and TRBJ2-7, with no clear D. This CDR3 spans 13 amino acids. Trimming stripped 5 bases from V and 6 bases from J, with 14 bases between. Germline values: CDR1 SGHNT, CDR2 YENEEA. The CDR3: CASSPRHSFEQYF. DNA for the CDR3: TGTGCCAGCAGCCCCAGACACAGCTTCGAGCAGTACTTC.

The V gene is TRBV3-1, the J gene TRBJ1-4; a weak D match, TRBD1 (6 bases). Trimming took 3 bases from V and 7 from J, leaving 12 bases between them. Germline values: CDR1 LGHDT, CDR2 YNNKEL (reference sequence). The CDR3 has 14 amino acids. The CDR3 region is CASSHLTGGEKLFF. The CDR3 DNA reads TGTGCCAGCAGCCATCTGACAGGTGGTGAAAAACTGTTTTTT.

A few counts support this clonotype. The rearrangement uses TRBV29-1 and TRBJ1-1, with TRBD1 matching over 7 bases. Germline V gives CDR1 SQVTM, CDR2 ANQGSEA. V was pared by 5 bases and J by 6 bases, with 21 bases of the junction left unmatched. CDR3 size: 17 residues. CDR3 in DNA: TGCAGCGTTCGGCCCAACAGGGGCGAGGAGGGAAGGGCTGAAGCTTTCTTT. Its protein is CSVRPNRGEEGRAEAFF.

The chain employs TRBV12-3 or TRBV12-4 and TRBJ1-1; 9 nucleotides match TRBD1. CDR3 length: 16 amino acids. V lost 6 bases and J lost 10; bases outside the gene matches: 18. The CDR3 coding sequence is TGTGCCAGCAGGCCATCAACAGGGGGCGCTTCTGGACGAGCTTTCTTT. Residues: CASRPSTGGASGRAFF.

This clonotype was picked up many times. This chain joins TRBV20-1 and TRBJ1-2; 7 positions match TRBD1. The V gene's germline CDR1 is DFQATT and CDR2 SNEGSKA (reference sequence). The CDR3 extends over 15 amino acids. V was pared by 5 bases and J by 2 bases, with 11 bases of the junction left unmatched. In DNA form, the CDR3 reads TGCAGTGCTGACAGGGAGGAGGATTGGAACTATGGCTACACCTTC. It is translated as CSADREEDWNYGYTF.

The chain has TRBV29-1 and TRBJ1-2; unclear D gene. Germline CDR1 and CDR2: SQVTM and ANQGSEA. V lost 5 bases to trimming and J lost 8 bases, with 9 bases between them. CDR3 length equals 10 residues. CDR3 amino acids: CSVLQDGYTF. CDR3 bases: TGCAGCGTTCTCCAGGACGGCTACACCTTC.

This clonotype was seen repeatedly, ten times or more. The V and J genes are TRBV6-1 and TRBJ2-5; perhaps TRBD2 as D (8 bases). CDR1 and CDR2 (germline): MNHNS, SASEGT. The V and J ends lost 5 bases and 5 bases respectively, with 18 bases between them. The CDR3 sequence is 15 residues long. This chain's CDR3 is CASSTGGTVEETQYF. The DNA for the CDR3 is TGTGCCAGCAGTACGGGGGGGACAGTGGAGGAGACCCAGTACTTC.

This clonotype appeared many times. The chain couples TRBV27 to TRBJ2-1, with 9 bases lining up with TRBD2. Trimming took 5 bases from V and 8 from J; bases not matched to a gene: 16. This CDR3 has 17 amino acids. From germline, CDR1 is MNHEY and CDR2 SMNVEV (reference sequence). Written as DNA, the CDR3 is TGTGCCAGCAGTCTGGACACCTGGACTAGCGTTAGGGATGAGCAGTTCTTC. Residues: CASSLDTWTSVRDEQFF.

This clonotype has a handful of counts. This chain links TRBV11-2 with TRBJ2-5; the D gene is possibly TRBD1 (6 bases). The CDR3 is made up of 15 amino acids. V shed 3 bases and J shed 5 bases, with 16 bases lying between them. Germline V gene lookup returns CDR1 SGHAT and CDR2 FQNNGV. The CDR3 region has the DNA TGTGCCAGCAGCTTTTTAGGGGGTTTATTGGAGACCCAGTACTTC. Residues: CASSFLGGLLETQYF. Using reference TRBV11-2 and TRBJ2-5 for the parts outside the CDR3, the full variable domain is EAGVAQSPRYKIIEKRQSVAFWCNPISGHATLYWYQQILGQGPKLLIQFQNNGVVDDSQLPKDRFSAERLKGVDSTLKIQPAKLEDSAVYLCASSFLGGLLETQYFGPGTRLLVL.

The V gene is TRBV20-1, the J gene TRBJ1-5; TRBD1 is a possible D gene (5 bases). This CDR3 is 13 amino acids long. Germline assignment: CDR1 DFQATT and CDR2 SNEGSKA (reference sequence). The CDR3 bases are TGCACCTCCGCCAGGCAGGGCGATCAGCCCCAGCATTTT. Protein product: CTSARQGDQPQHF.

In this sample, this clonotype turned up many times. The V and J genes are TRBV20-1 and TRBJ1-6; possibly TRBD1 for D (6 bases). The V gene's germline CDR1 is DFQATT and CDR2 SNEGSKA (reference sequence). This CDR3 has 12 amino acids. V shed 6 bases and J shed 14 bases, with 17 bases lying between them. The CDR3 region is CSAPQGVGSLHF. CDR3 coding DNA: TGCAGTGCGCCACAGGGTGTGGGGTCCCTCCACTTT.

This clonotype showed up many times. The V call is TRBV30, the J call TRBJ1-1; D ambiguous. CDR1 is GTSNPN, CDR2 SVGIG, per germline (reference sequence). This CDR3 is 14 amino acids long. Trimming left V 1 base short and J 1 base short, with 10 bases between. CDR3 residues: CAWSGAVRNTEAFF. The CDR3 DNA follows: TGTGCCTGGAGTGGGGCAGTGAGGAACACTGAAGCTTTCTTT.

This clonotype has only a few counts. This chain uses TRBV12-3 or TRBV12-4 with TRBJ2-2; possibly TRBD2 for D (8 bases). The V end lost 1 base, the J end lost 6 bases, and 15 bases lay between the germline ends. The CDR3 is 16 residues long. CDR3 residues: CASSLVGLGGSGELFF. Here the CDR3 DNA reads TGTGCCAGCAGTTTAGTGGGACTAGGGGGCTCCGGGGAGCTGTTTTTT.